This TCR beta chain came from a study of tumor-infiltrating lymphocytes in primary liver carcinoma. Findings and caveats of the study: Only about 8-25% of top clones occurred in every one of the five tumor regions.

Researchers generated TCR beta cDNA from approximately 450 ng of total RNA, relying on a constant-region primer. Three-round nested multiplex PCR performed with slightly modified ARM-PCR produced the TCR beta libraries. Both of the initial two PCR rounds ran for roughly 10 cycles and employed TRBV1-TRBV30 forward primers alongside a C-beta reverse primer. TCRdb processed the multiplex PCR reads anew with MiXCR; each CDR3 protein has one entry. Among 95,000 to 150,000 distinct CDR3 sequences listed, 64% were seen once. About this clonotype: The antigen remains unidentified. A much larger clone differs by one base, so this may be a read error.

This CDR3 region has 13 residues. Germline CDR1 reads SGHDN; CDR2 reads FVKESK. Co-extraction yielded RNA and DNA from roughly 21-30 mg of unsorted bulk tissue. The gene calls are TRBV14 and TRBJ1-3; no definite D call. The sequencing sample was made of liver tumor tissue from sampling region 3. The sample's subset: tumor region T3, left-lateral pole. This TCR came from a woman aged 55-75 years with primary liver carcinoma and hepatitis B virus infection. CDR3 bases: TGTGTCAGCAGCCAGTCGAGGGGAAACACCATATATTTT. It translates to CVSSQSRGNTIYF.